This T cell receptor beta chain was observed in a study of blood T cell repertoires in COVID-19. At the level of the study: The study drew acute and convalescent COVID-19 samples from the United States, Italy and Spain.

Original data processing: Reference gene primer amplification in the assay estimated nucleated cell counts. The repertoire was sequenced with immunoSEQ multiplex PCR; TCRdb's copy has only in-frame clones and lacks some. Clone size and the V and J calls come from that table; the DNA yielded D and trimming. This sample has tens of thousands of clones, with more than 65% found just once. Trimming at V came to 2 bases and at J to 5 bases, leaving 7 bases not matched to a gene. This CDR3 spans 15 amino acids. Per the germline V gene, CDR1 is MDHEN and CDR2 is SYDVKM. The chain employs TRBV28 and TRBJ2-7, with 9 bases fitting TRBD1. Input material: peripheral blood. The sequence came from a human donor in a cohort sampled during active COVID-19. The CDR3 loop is CASSLQGQGTNEQYF. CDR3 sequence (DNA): TGTGCCAGCAGTTTACAGGGACAGGGAACCAACGAGCAGTACTTC.